The present TCR beta chain was sequenced within a study of T cell responses to AZD1222 COVID-19 vaccine. Overall study context: Combined were second doses at about 4 or about 12 weeks. Study observations and caveats: The CD4 TCRs associated with vaccination extended across spike and predominated at 160-218 and 743-854. Clonal diversity may have been underestimated, and the donors were mostly white British, with more females than males. Once two AZD1222 doses were given, Spike-specific TCR breadth and depth went up.

Sequenced by immunoSEQ multiplex PCR; TCRdb stores in-frame clones only, minus some. The sample contains approximately 150,000 clones, under 95% of which appear only once. To note about this clone: Its antigen remains unidentified.

The CDR3 sequence is 14 residues long. Germline V gene sequence: CDR1 MDHEN, CDR2 SYDVKM. Between the trimmed V and J ends, which lost 4 bases and 3 bases, there was a span of 10 bases. The sample was peripheral blood, taken on day 0 of AZD1222 vaccination. V gene TRBV28 combines with J gene TRBJ1-5; TRBD1 is a possible D gene (5 bases). This TCR was recovered from an adult in good health. CDR3 protein: CASSWQGFNQPQHF. The DNA for the CDR3 is TGTGCCAGCAGTTGGCAGGGTTTCAATCAGCCCCAGCATTTT.